Sequencing of this TCR beta chain was carried out in a study of blood T cell repertoires in COVID-19. In the study overall: Researchers got acute and convalescent COVID-19 samples from the United States, Italy and Spain. In each case, the material was cDNA or gDNA derived from T cells, B-cell-depleted T cells, or PBMCs.

CDR1 is MNHEY, CDR2 SVGAGI, per germline. The CDR3 is 13 amino acids. V dropped 7 bases and J dropped 0 bases, with 7 bases sitting between them. Authors' methods: Amplification from reference gene primers served as the basis for estimated nucleated cell counts. Generated by immunoSEQ multiplex PCR, the TCRdb table keeps only in-frame clones and is missing some. V and J calls and clone size are copied from that table; D and trimming were computed from the DNA. The table has fewer than 200,000 clones, just under 85% seen once. The specimen was peripheral blood. This TCR derives from a woman of 80 years or more with acute or convalescent COVID-19. V gene TRBV6-5 combines with J gene TRBJ1-5; D uncertain. The CDR3 DNA sequence: TGTGCCAGCACCGTTTATAGCAATCAGCCCCAGCATTTT. This gives the protein CASTVYSNQPQHF.